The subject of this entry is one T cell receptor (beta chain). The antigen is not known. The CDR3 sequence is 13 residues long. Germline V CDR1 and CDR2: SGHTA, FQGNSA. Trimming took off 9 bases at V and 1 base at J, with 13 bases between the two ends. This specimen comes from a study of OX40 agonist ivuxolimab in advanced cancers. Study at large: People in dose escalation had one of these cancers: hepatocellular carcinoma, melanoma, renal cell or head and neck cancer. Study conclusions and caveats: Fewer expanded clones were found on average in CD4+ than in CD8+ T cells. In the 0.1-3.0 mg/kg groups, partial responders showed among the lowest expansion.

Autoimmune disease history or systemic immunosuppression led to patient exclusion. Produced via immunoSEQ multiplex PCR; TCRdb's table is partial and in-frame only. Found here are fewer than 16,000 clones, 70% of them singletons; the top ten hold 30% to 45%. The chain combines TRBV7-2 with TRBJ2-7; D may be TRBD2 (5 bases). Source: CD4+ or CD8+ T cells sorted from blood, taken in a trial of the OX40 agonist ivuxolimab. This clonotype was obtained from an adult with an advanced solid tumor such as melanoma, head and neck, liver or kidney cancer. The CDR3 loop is CARESGFSYEQYF. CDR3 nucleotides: TGTGCCAGGGAGAGCGGTTTTTCCTACGAGCAGTACTTC.